Included here is one T cell receptor (beta chain) sequence, with context. This clone was found once. Its cognate antigen has yet to be identified. No per-base quality is available; no much larger clone lies one base away. These data are taken from a study of beta chain features in type 1 diabetes (dated by TCRdb to 2016 to 2019). At the level of the whole study: Patients and healthy donors did not differ in mean age, gender distribution, total cell number or subset yield. A total of some 110 million sorted cells were examined across all samples, and a strong correlation was observed between cell number per subset and RNA yield. The study compared the TCRB repertoires of sorted circulating CD4+ T cell subsets in recently diagnosed type 1 diabetes patients with those in matched healthy donors. Whereas all 30 or so donors provided naive and central memory subsets, regulatory and stem cell-like memory subsets were isolated from just 8 patients and roughly 8 healthy donors. General conclusions and limits of the study: Fewer insertions and more nucleotide deletions at VDJ recombination sites were observed in patients with type 1 diabetes, implying thymic rearrangement abnormalities. Sequencing cDNA rather than genomic DNA could over-represent highly expressing activated cells, although activation and CD3 levels did not differ between groups. The naive, central memory and regulatory TCRB repertoires appeared to resemble one another more closely among patients than among healthy donors. HLA sub-analyses involved small numbers of individuals, so any influence of HLA type on TCRB rearrangement remained unresolved. PCR might favor shorter templates, but patient and control samples were amplified and corrected together, so any skew would affect both groups equally. A moderate but significant shortening of TCRB CDR3 length was observed in type 1 diabetes patients in all four CD4+ subsets.

The CDR3 runs 14 residues from the cysteine to the phenylalanine. The entry retains the CDR3 DNA only, 42 bases that are in frame from base 1. As encoded in the germline V gene, CDR1 is SGHDT while CDR2 is YYEEEE. Trimming costs V 4 bases and J 0 bases, and their ends lie 10 bases apart. The High Capacity cDNA Reverse Transcription Kit was used to reverse transcribe all of the isolated RNA, meaning that expressed TCRB transcripts were what got sequenced. Deep immunoSEQ sequencing was applied to naive, central memory and regulatory T cell samples, giving an average of roughly 3.5 million total reads per sample. Sorted cells were lysed in RLT buffer, and RNA was extracted using DNase-treated RNeasy Micro or Mini kits according to cell number. Each cell subset was processed separately to prevent cross-contamination, with patient and healthy donor samples processed together. TCRB sequences were amplified from cDNA with the immunoSEQ multiplex PCR, producing 87-bp fragments spanning the CDR3 region. Amplicons were sequenced on the Illumina HiSeq platform. For the original study's pipeline: Synthetic template baselines were used to correct PCR bias computationally, reads within Hamming distance 2 were collapsed, and singletons that could not be merged were discarded. Reads were aligned to IMGT to assign V, D and J genes, CDR3 length, and insertions or deletions at six rearrangement sites. Clonotype counts were normalized to sorted cell number within each subset before computing true diversity and Gini coefficients with the tcR R package. The overlap coefficient, calculated on TCRB nucleotide sequences, was used to quantify repertoire sharing. As a proxy for the pre-selection repertoire, out-of-frame TCRB sequences from naive cells were analyzed. TCRdb obtained this table from immuneACCESS and retained in-frame rearrangements with V and J assigned. These tables miss some clones; where compared with another copy, unresolved V genes account for less than half of the shortfall, and the remainder is unexplained. V and J calls and clone size are copied from that table; D and trimming were computed from the DNA. The sample contains around 250,000 clones, over 65% of them found a single time. The leading ten clones occupy approximately 0.053% of the sample.

Each donor gave one peripheral blood draw, approximately 100 mL on average, collected into heparinised tubes. A BD FACSAria II was used to sort naive, central memory, regulatory and stem cell-like memory CD4+ T cells with a panel that included CD45RO, CCR7, CD25, CD127, CD95 and CD27. All sorted populations exceeded 98% purity. PBMCs were separated immediately by Lymphoprep density gradient centrifugation and were stained directly, without being cultured. So that batch effects would be minimized, each experiment stained and sorted samples in pairs, pairing one healthy donor with one patient. This TCR was sampled from a man aged 30 to 45 in good health. The sequenced material came from naive CD4+ T cells from blood. The cell subset or site label of this sample denotes: true naive CD4+ T cells. The rearrangement joined TRBV5-6 to TRBJ1-1; possibly the D gene is TRBD1, per 5 matching bases. DNA sequence: TGTGCCAGCAGCATCGGGACGGTGAACACTGAAGCTTTCTTT. It encodes CASSIGTVNTEAFF.